The 20 T cell receptor beta chains reported below all come from one sample, sequenced in a study of T cells after yellow fever vaccination. TCRdb itself ran the 5' RACE reads through MiXCR, one entry per CDR3 protein. The sample has around 590,000 distinct CDR3 sequences, around 12% seen once. Sequencing was performed on PBMCs, taken on the day of the yellow fever booster vaccination. These receptors were collected from a man under 40 who received the YFV17D yellow fever vaccine.

In this sample, this clonotype turned up many times. V usage is TRBV7-2 and J usage is TRBJ1-1; TRBD1 matches 7 bases. The V and J ends lost 4 bases and 5 bases, in that order; junction bases with no gene match: 13. This CDR3 comprises 16 residues. The germline CDR1 and CDR2 sequences are SGHTA and FQGNSA. The DNA for the CDR3 is TGTGCCAGCAGCTATAAACGACAGGGCTTGGGTACTGAAGCTTTCTTT. Translated, it gives CASSYKRQGLGTEAFF.

This clonotype has a handful of counts. The chain links TRBV12-3 or TRBV12-4 to TRBJ2-1; 9 bases align to TRBD2. V was pared by 3 bases and J by 3 bases, with 6 bases of the junction left unmatched. The CDR3 is 16 residues long. The CDR3 sequence: CASSFWREGHYNEQFF. CDR3 DNA: TGTGCCAGCAGTTTTTGGCGGGAGGGCCACTACAATGAGCAGTTCTTC.

This clonotype was counted a few times. The chain is built from TRBV5-1 and TRBJ2-1, with 9 bases fitting TRBD2. The V gene's germline CDR1 is SGHRS and CDR2 YFSETQ. This CDR3 comprises 16 residues. With V trimmed by 4 bases and J by 7 bases, 12 bases remained unmatched. CDR3 amino acids: CASSRRSGSLLNEQFF. DNA of the CDR3: TGCGCCAGCAGCCGCCGTAGCGGGAGTCTACTTAATGAGCAGTTCTTC.

The CDR3 loop reads CASSPGDRLLTGELFF. The CDR3 DNA sequence: TGTGCCAGCAGTCCAGGGGACAGACTCCTGACCGGGGAGCTGTTTTTT. The chain has TRBV27 and TRBJ2-2; TRBD1 aligns across 7 bases. V was clipped by 5 bases and J by 5 bases; unmatched bases: 11. Germline values: CDR1 MNHEY, CDR2 SMNVEV (reference sequence). The length of the CDR3 is 16 residues.

The chain is built from TRBV28 and TRBJ1-1; 11 positions agree with TRBD1. V lost 5 bases, J lost 3 bases, and 8 bases stayed unmatched. Per the germline V gene, CDR1 is MDHEN and CDR2 is SYDVKM. The CDR3 spans 16 residues. CDR3 loop: CASSIPGTGGYTEAFF. CDR3 DNA sequence: TGTGCCAGCAGTATCCCCGGGACAGGGGGGTACACTGAAGCTTTCTTT.

J is TRBJ2-5 and V is TRBV20-1; 12 positions match TRBD2. Looked up from germline, CDR1 is DFQATT and CDR2 is SNEGSKA (reference sequence). The CDR3 loop spans 15 amino acids. V trimming: 5 bases; J trimming: 4 bases; junction bases outside the gene matches: 8. This CDR3 is CSAPRTSGTGETQYF. CDR3 coding DNA: TGCAGTGCTCCACGGACTAGCGGGACAGGAGAGACCCAGTACTTC.

This clonotype was seen ten or more times. The V gene is TRBV9, the J gene TRBJ2-3, with TRBD2 identical over 11 bases. After removal of 0 bases from V and 1 base from J, the junction contained 7 bases not matched to a gene. The CDR3 sequence is 18 residues long. CDR1 and CDR2 (germline): SGDLS, YYNGEE. CDR3 sequence reads: CASSVVTSGSGGTDTQYF. The CDR3 nucleotides are TGTGCCAGCAGCGTAGTCACTAGCGGGAGTGGAGGCACAGATACGCAGTATTTT.

V gene TRBV12-3 or TRBV12-4 combines with J gene TRBJ2-7, with D maybe TRBD1 (5 bases). This CDR3 contains 13 residues. With 7 bases removed from V and 4 bases from J, the gap between germline ends came to 14 bases. CDR3 loop: CASNGKSGYEQYF. For the CDR3, the DNA is TGTGCCAGCAACGGAAAATCAGGGTACGAGCAGTACTTC.

This clonotype has a handful of counts. V and J are TRBV3-1 and TRBJ2-1; TRBD2 matches at 14 bases. CDR3 length: 19 residues. CDR1 and CDR2 from the germline V gene are LGHDT and YNNKEL (reference sequence). The junction had 11 bases not matched to a gene; V was cut back by 4 bases and J by 3 bases. CDR3 amino acids: CASSLIVGTSGSIYNEQFF. The CDR3 bases are TGTGCCAGCAGCCTCATAGTCGGGACTAGCGGGAGTATCTACAATGAGCAGTTCTTC.

V and J are TRBV6-4 and TRBJ1-2; a possible D gene is TRBD1 (5 bases). CDR3 length equals 12 residues. The germline gives CDR1 MRHNA, CDR2 SNTAGT. The ends were cut back, 10 bases at V and 7 bases at J, with 16 bases in the middle. The CDR3 spells CATDRQGGGYTF. For the CDR3, the DNA is TGTGCCACCGACCGGCAGGGAGGTGGCTACACCTTC.

This clonotype has just a few counts. The chain couples TRBV9 to TRBJ2-3; maybe TRBD2 (6 bases). Germline lookup yields CDR1 SGDLS and CDR2 YYNGEE. The CDR3 has 15 amino acids. Trimming shortened V by 6 bases and J by 0 bases, and 14 bases separated the two germline ends. The CDR3 sequence is CASNLQGGSTDTQYF. In DNA, the CDR3 is TGTGCCAGCAATTTGCAGGGAGGAAGCACAGATACGCAGTATTTT.

This clonotype turned up a few times. The chain carries TRBV5-1 and TRBJ2-2, with 8 bases matching TRBD2. This CDR3 comprises 17 residues. Germline CDR1 reads SGHRS; CDR2 reads YFSETQ. The junction had 6 bases not matched to a gene; V was cut back by 0 bases and J by 2 bases. The CDR3 nucleotides read TGCGCCAGCAGCTTGGCCGCGGGGGGTATAAACACCGGGGAGCTGTTTTTT. It translates to CASSLAAGGINTGELFF. The complete variable domain, with remaining parts taken from reference TRBV5-1 and TRBJ2-2, reads KAGVTQTPRYLIKTRGQQVTLSCSPISGHRSVSWYQQTPGQGLQFLFEYFSETQRNKGNFPGRFSGRQFSNSRSEMNVSTLELGDSALYLCASSLAAGGINTGELFFGEGSRLTVL.

The chain has TRBV7-9 and TRBJ1-1; D is unresolved. Germline V gene sequence: CDR1 SEHNR, CDR2 FQNEAQ (reference sequence). V lost 4 bases, J lost 11 bases, and 11 bases lay in between. The CDR3 length is 11 residues. The CDR3 sequence: CASSSSIVAFF. CDR3 DNA sequence: TGTGCCAGCAGCTCATCCATCGTGGCTTTCTTT.

This clonotype appeared a few times. The chain recombines TRBV18 with TRBJ2-3; 8 nucleotides match TRBD2. The germline gives CDR1 KGHSH, CDR2 LQKENI. The ends lost 6 bases at V and 5 bases at J; junction bases unmatched: 4. The CDR3 sequence is 13 residues long. The CDR3 nucleotides read TGTGCCAGCTCCGGGAGGGCCGTAGATACGCAGTATTTT. Translation gives CASSGRAVDTQYF.

This clonotype was detected only a few times. The chain has TRBV7-9 and TRBJ1-4; tentatively, D is TRBD1 (6 bases). Germline values: CDR1 SEHNR, CDR2 FQNEAQ (reference sequence). V lost 8 bases and J 6 bases, leaving 19 bases between the germline ends. This CDR3 has 15 amino acids. The CDR3 nucleotides are TGTGCCAGCGGGGCCAGGACAGTTAACGATGAAAAACTGTTTTTT. As protein: CASGARTVNDEKLFF.

The chain's CDR3 is CASSRLVGRTYNEQFF. The CDR3 bases are TGTGCCAGCAGTCGACTAGTGGGGAGGACCTACAATGAGCAGTTCTTC. The gene calls are TRBV2 and TRBJ2-1; D may be TRBD2 (6 bases). Germline V gene data show CDR1 as SNHLY and CDR2 as FYNNEI. The CDR3 extends over 16 amino acids. Trimming removed 5 bases from V and 2 bases from J, with 16 bases in between.

This clonotype was found many times. The V and J genes are TRBV5-1 and TRBJ2-1; a weak D match, TRBD1 (6 bases). This CDR3 region has 13 residues. V lost 2 bases and J lost 4, with 7 bases in between. Germline CDR1 SGHRS, CDR2 YFSETQ. Here the CDR3 reads CASSFGQYNEQFF. In nucleotides, the CDR3 is TGCGCCAGCAGCTTTGGACAGTACAATGAGCAGTTCTTC.

The chain couples TRBV9 to TRBJ1-1, with a possible D match to TRBD1 (5 bases). The V end lost 0 bases, the J end lost 5 bases, and 11 bases lay between the germline ends. Germline V gene lookup returns CDR1 SGDLS and CDR2 YYNGEE. CDR3 length: 14 amino acids. Written as DNA, the CDR3 is TGTGCCAGCAGCGTAGCGGAGGGGAGGACTGAAGCTTTCTTT. Its translation: CASSVAEGRTEAFF.

This chain links TRBV27 with TRBJ2-1; TRBD2 matches at 8 bases. Losses at the gene ends were 2 bases for V and 7 bases for J; bases not matched to a gene: 7. The CDR3 sequence is 15 residues long. From germline, CDR1 is MNHEY and CDR2 SMNVEV (reference sequence). As DNA, the CDR3 is TGTGCCAGCAGTTTAGGGAGCGGGAGTCGAAATGAGCAGTTCTTC. Protein: CASSLGSGSRNEQFF.

CDR3 in DNA: TGTGCCAGCAGTTCTACCTGGACAGGGGGCTCTGGAAACACCATATATTTT. Amino acid sequence: CASSSTWTGGSGNTIYF. The gene calls are TRBV6-5 and TRBJ1-3, with 10 bases lining up with TRBD1. Germline trimming cut 4 bases from V and 0 bases from J; bases unmatched to any gene: 6. The germline gives CDR1 MNHEY, CDR2 SVGAGI. The CDR3 covers 17 residues.